This T cell receptor (beta chain) comes out of a study of blood T cell repertoires in COVID-19. Turning to the study itself: From the United States, Italy and Spain came samples of acute and convalescent COVID-19. The analysed material was cDNA or gDNA that came from T cells, B-cell-depleted T cells, or PBMCs.

This clone was seen only once. In the original analysis: Amplifying reference gene primers gave estimates of nucleated cell counts. The repertoire was sequenced with immunoSEQ multiplex PCR; TCRdb's copy has only in-frame clones and lacks some. The V and J calls and clone size were taken over from that table, and D and trimming were inferred from the DNA. The data show 45,000 to 65,000 clones, around 81% seen once. Germline V gives CDR1 MGHDK, CDR2 SYGVNS. The CDR3 is 16 amino acids. V trimming: 4 bases; J trimming: 6 bases; junction bases outside the gene matches: 14. This TCR came from a woman aged 60 to 75 with acute or convalescent COVID-19. The rearrangement joins TRBV25-1 to TRBJ1-2, with 7 bases identical to TRBD1. Sample: peripheral blood. The CDR3 DNA is TGTGCCAGCAGTGGTTCGGACAGGTGGGCTGGGGATGGCTACACCTTC. This encodes CASSGSDRWAGDGYTF.